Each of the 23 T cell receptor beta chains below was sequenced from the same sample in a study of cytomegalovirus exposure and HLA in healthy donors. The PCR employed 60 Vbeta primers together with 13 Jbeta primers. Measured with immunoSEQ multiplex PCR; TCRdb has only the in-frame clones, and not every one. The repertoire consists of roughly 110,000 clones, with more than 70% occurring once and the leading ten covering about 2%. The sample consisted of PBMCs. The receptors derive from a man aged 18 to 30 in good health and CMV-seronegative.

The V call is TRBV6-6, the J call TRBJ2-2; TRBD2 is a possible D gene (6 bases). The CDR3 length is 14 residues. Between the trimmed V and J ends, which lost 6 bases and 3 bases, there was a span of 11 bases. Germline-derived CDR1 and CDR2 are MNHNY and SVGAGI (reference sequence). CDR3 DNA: TGTGCCAGCAGGGGGGAGGCGGACACCGGGGAGCTGTTTTTT. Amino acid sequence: CASRGEADTGELFF.

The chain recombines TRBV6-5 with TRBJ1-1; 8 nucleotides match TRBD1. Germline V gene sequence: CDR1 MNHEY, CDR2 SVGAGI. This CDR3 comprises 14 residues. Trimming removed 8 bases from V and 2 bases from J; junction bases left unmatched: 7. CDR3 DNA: TGTGCCAGCCAAGACAGGGGACTAAACACTGAAGCTTTCTTT. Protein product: CASQDRGLNTEAFF.

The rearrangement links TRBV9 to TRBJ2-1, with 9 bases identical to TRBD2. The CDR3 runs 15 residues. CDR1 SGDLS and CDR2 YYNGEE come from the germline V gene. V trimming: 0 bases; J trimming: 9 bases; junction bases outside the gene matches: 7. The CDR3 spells CASSVEGGGASEQFF. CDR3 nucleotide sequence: TGTGCCAGCAGCGTAGAAGGCGGGGGGGCCAGTGAGCAGTTCTTC.

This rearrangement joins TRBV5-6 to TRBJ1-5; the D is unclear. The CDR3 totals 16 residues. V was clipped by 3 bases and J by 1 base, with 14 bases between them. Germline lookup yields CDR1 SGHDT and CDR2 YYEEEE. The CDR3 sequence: CASSWGGSQSNQPQHF. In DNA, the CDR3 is TGTGCCAGCAGCTGGGGAGGGTCTCAAAGCAATCAGCCCCAGCATTTT.

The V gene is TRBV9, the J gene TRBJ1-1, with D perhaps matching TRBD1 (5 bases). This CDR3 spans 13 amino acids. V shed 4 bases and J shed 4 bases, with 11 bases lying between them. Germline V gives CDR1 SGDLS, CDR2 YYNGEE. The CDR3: CASSPRGFTEAFF. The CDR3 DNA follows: TGTGCCAGCAGCCCTCGGGGGTTCACTGAAGCTTTCTTT.

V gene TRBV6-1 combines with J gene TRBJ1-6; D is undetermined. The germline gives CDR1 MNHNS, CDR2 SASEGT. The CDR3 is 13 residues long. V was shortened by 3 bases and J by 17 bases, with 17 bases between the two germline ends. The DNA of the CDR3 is TGTGCCAGCAGTGACTCCCCAGGCCTTATAGTCCACTTT. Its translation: CASSDSPGLIVHF.

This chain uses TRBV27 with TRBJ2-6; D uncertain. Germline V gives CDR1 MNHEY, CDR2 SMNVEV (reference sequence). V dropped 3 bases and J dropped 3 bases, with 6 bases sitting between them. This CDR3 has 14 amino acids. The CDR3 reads CASSLRFGANVLTF. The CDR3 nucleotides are TGTGCCAGCAGTTTGAGGTTTGGGGCCAACGTCCTGACTTTC.

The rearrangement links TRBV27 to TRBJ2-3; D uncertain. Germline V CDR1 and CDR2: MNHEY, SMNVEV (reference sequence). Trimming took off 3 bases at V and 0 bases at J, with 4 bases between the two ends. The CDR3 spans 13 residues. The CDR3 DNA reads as TGTGCCAGCAGTTTGGCTAGCACAGATACGCAGTATTTT. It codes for CASSLASTDTQYF.

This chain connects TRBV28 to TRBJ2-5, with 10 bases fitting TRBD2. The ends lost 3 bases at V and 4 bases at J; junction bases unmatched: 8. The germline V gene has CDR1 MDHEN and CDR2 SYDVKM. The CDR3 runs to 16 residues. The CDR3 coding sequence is TGTGCCAGCAGTTTTCCCAGCGGGGGGGCCCGAGAGACCCAGTACTTC. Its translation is CASSFPSGGARETQYF.

This CDR3 is CASSPDREGLAGEETQYF. The CDR3, as DNA: TGTGCCAGCAGCCCCGACAGGGAAGGTCTAGCGGGGGAAGAGACCCAGTACTTC. V is TRBV28 and J is TRBJ2-5, with 10 bases aligning to TRBD2. This CDR3 has 18 residues. The germline CDR1 and CDR2 sequences are MDHEN and SYDVKM. Unmatched junction bases numbered 16, after V lost 6 bases and J lost 3 bases.

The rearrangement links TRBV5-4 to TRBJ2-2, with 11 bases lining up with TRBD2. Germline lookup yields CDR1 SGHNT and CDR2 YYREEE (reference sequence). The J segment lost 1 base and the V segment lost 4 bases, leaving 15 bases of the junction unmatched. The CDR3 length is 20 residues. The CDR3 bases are TGTGCCAGCAGCCAGGGGGACAGCACTAGCGGGGGCGAGAACACCGGGGAGCTGTTTTTT. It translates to CASSQGDSTSGGENTGELFF.

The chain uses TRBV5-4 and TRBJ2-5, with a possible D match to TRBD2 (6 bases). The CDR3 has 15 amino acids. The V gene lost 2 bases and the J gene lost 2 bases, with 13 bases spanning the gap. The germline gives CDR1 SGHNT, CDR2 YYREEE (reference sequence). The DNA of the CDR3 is TGTGCCAGCAGCTTCGGAGGGGAGCCTCAAGAGACCCAGTACTTC. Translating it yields CASSFGGEPQETQYF.

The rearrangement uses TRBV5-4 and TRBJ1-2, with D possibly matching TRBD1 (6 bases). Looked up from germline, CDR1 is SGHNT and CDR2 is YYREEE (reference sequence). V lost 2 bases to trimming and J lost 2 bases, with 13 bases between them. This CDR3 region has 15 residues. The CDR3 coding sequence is TGTGCCAGCAGCTTACAGGGTTTAACAAACTATGGCTACACCTTC. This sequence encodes CASSLQGLTNYGYTF.

The CDR3 sequence is CASRGDKGVQETQYF. CDR3 coding DNA: TGTGCCAGCAGGGGAGACAAGGGGGTTCAAGAGACCCAGTACTTC. The J gene is TRBJ2-5, the V gene TRBV6-1; weak D call: TRBD1 (6 bases). Germline lookup yields CDR1 MNHNS and CDR2 SASEGT. The germline V and J ends were trimmed by 6 bases and 2 bases, with 16 bases remaining between them. The CDR3 loop spans 15 amino acids.

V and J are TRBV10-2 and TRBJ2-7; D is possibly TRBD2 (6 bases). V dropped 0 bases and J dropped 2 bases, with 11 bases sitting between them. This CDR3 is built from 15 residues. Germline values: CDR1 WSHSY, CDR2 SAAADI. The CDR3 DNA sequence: TGCGCCAGCAGTGAGTCGGGCGGGGTCCCCTACGAGCAGTACTTC. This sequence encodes CASSESGGVPYEQYF.

The CDR3 DNA sequence: TGTGCCAGCAGCCAGTTGCTATCCGCAACTAATGAAAAACTGTTTTTT. As protein: CASSQLLSATNEKLFF. The V and J genes are TRBV4-2 and TRBJ1-4; D is ambiguous. The CDR3 extends over 16 amino acids. Germline V lookup: CDR1 LGHNA, CDR2 YNFKEQ. V was trimmed by 3 bases and J by 0 bases, leaving 11 bases between them.

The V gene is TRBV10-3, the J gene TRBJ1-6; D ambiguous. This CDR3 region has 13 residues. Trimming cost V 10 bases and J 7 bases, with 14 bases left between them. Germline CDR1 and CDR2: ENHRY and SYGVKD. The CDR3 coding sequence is TGTGCCAACGCGGAGACTACAAATTCACCCCTCCACTTT. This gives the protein CANAETTNSPLHF.

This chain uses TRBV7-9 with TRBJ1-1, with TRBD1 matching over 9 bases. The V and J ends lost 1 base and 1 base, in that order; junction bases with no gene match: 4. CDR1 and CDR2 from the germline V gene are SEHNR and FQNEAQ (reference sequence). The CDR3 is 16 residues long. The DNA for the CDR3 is TGTGCCAGCAGCTTAGTAGGGGGACAGGGGAACACTGAAGCTTTCTTT. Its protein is CASSLVGGQGNTEAFF.

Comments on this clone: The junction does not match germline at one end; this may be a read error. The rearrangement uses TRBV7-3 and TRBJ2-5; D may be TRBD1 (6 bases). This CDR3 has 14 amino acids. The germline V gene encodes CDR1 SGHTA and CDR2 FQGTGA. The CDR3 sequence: CASSPGWGQEAQYF. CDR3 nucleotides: TGTGCCAGCAGCCCCGGTTGGGGGCAAGAGGCCCAGTACTTC.

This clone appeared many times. In DNA form, the CDR3 reads TGTGCCAGCAGTTCTAGCGGGTTGAACACTGAAGCTTTCTTT. This translates into CASSSSGLNTEAFF. The chain joins TRBV6-6 to TRBJ1-1; D is uncertain. Germline V gene data show CDR1 as MNHNY and CDR2 as SVGAGI (reference sequence). The CDR3 has 14 residues. Deletions cut 4 bases from V and 0 bases from J, with 9 bases between.

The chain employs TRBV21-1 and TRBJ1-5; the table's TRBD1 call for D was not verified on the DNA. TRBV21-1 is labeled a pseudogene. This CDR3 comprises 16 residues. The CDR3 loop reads CASSKSPGQSNQPQHF. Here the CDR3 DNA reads TGTGCCAGCAGCAAGTCCCCGGGACAGAGCAATCAGCCCCAGCATTTT.

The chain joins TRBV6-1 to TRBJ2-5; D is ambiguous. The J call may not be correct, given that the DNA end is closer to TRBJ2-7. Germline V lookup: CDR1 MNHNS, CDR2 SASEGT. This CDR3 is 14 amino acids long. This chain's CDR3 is CASSGAKNSYEQYF. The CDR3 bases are TGTGCCAGCAGTGGCGCCAAGAACTCCTACGAGCAGTACTTC.

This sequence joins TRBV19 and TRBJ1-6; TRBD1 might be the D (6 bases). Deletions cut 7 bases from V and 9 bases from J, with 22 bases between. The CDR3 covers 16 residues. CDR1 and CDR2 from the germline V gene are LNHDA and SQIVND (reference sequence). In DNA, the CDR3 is TGTGCCAGTACGTCCCGGGACATCCCCGGGCGTTCACCCCTCCACTTT. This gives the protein CASTSRDIPGRSPLHF.